One sample yielded the 27 T cell receptor beta chains listed below, sequenced in a study of blood T cell repertoires in COVID-19. Using immunoSEQ multiplex PCR, the repertoire was profiled, and TCRdb retains in-frame clones only, with some absent. The table shows about 35,000 clones, with 60% to 80% occurring only once. The sample consisted of peripheral blood. The receptors originated from a human donor in a cohort sampled during active COVID-19.

The J gene is TRBJ1-2, the V gene TRBV6-5, with TRBD1 matching over 8 bases. There are 12 residues in the CDR3. V lost 6 bases and J lost 7; bases outside the gene matches: 4. Germline V gene lookup returns CDR1 MNHEY and CDR2 SVGAGI. The CDR3 bases are TGTGCCAGCAGCGGACAGGGATTTGGCTACACCTTC. Translated: CASSGQGFGYTF.

The chain uses TRBV6-5 and TRBJ2-4; D not certain. The V end was cut by 0 bases, the J end by 9 bases, with 9 bases between. The CDR3 is made up of 13 amino acids. Germline V CDR1 and CDR2: MNHEY, SVGAGI. CDR3 coding DNA: TGTGCCAGCAGTTACTCAGAGTTTGGCATTCAGTACTTC. This translates into CASSYSEFGIQYF.

The V gene is TRBV3-1 (or the pseudogene TRBV3-2), the J gene TRBJ2-7; 7 nucleotides match TRBD2. Germline assignment: CDR1 LGHDT and CDR2 YNNKEL (reference sequence). V trimming: 0 bases; J trimming: 0 bases; junction bases outside the gene matches: 11. The CDR3 runs to 18 residues. CDR3 amino acids: CASSQDSLAVYSSYEQYF. DNA for the CDR3: TGTGCCAGCAGCCAAGATTCGCTAGCGGTCTACAGCTCCTACGAGCAGTACTTC.

This clone was seen at least ten times. V usage is TRBV9 and J usage is TRBJ2-1, with TRBD2 matching 10 bases. Germline lookup yields CDR1 SGDLS and CDR2 YYNGEE. The CDR3 length is 16 residues. Trimming cost V 0 bases and J 7 bases; bases outside gene matches: 7. The CDR3 protein is CASSVGLAGVKNEQFF. CDR3 nucleotides: TGTGCCAGCAGCGTAGGGCTAGCGGGAGTAAAGAATGAGCAGTTCTTC.

This clone was found a few times. V usage is TRBV12-3 or TRBV12-4 and J usage is TRBJ1-2; D gene ambiguous. V lost 0 bases and J lost 4, with 6 bases in between. The CDR3 is made up of 13 amino acids. The CDR3 region has the DNA TGTGCCAGCAGTTTAGCGCGTCGCTATGGCTACACCTTC. It translates to CASSLARRYGYTF.

The chain combines TRBV3-1 (or the pseudogene TRBV3-2) with TRBJ2-3, with D uncertain. CDR1 and CDR2 (germline): LGHDT, YNNKEL (reference sequence). Trimming cost V 4 bases and J 4 bases, with 12 bases left between them. The CDR3 runs to 14 residues. CDR3 nucleotide sequence: TGTGCCAGCAGCCTAAATTCGGTGGCAGATACGCAGTATTTT. It translates to CASSLNSVADTQYF.

This chain connects TRBV5-1 to TRBJ2-5; D might be TRBD2 (5 bases). The V and J ends lost 1 base and 5 bases respectively, with 12 bases between them. The CDR3 is 14 residues long. Looked up from germline, CDR1 is SGHRS and CDR2 is YFSETQ. CDR3 bases: TGCGCCAGCAGCTTGACCGGGGTTCCTGAGACCCAGTACTTC. Amino acid sequence: CASSLTGVPETQYF.

CDR3 DNA sequence: TGCAGCGTTGGAGGATACAATGAGCAGTTCTTC. This encodes CSVGGYNEQFF. The chain combines TRBV29-1 with TRBJ2-1; no clear D gene. V was cut by 4 bases and J by 4 bases, with 5 bases left in between. Germline assignment: CDR1 SQVTM and CDR2 ANQGSEA. The CDR3 has 11 amino acids.

The gene calls are TRBV5-4 and TRBJ1-1, with D perhaps matching TRBD1 (5 bases). Trimming removed 2 bases at V and 5 bases at J, with 13 bases between. CDR1 is SGHNT, CDR2 YYREEE, per germline (reference sequence). This CDR3 is built from 14 residues. The CDR3 is CASSLLGLGTEAFF. DNA for the CDR3: TGTGCCAGCAGCTTATTGGGGCTGGGGACTGAAGCTTTCTTT.

The chain couples TRBV28 to TRBJ2-2; 7 nucleotides agree with TRBD1. With 5 bases clipped from V and 5 bases from J, the junction kept 8 bases outside the gene matches. The CDR3 is 15 amino acids. CDR1 and CDR2 (germline): MDHEN, SYDVKM. The CDR3 here is CASSKQGLRTGELFF. The CDR3 DNA reads TGTGCCAGCAGTAAACAGGGGTTGAGGACCGGGGAGCTGTTTTTT.

The rearrangement joins TRBV21-1 to TRBJ1-1; TRBD1 is taken as the D call from the table, unchecked against the DNA. TRBV21-1 is a pseudogene. The CDR3 has 14 residues. The CDR3 DNA is TGTGCCAGCAGCCTACAGGGATGGGACACTGAAGCTTTCTTT. It translates to CASSLQGWDTEAFF.

The CDR3 protein is CASRSKGGAGGELFF. The CDR3 DNA is TGTGCCAGCAGATCGAAAGGGGGCGCAGGCGGGGAGCTGTTTTTT. The V call is TRBV6-5, the J call TRBJ2-2; 7 bases fit TRBD1. The germline V gene encodes CDR1 MNHEY and CDR2 SVGAGI. This CDR3 is 15 amino acids long. The J segment lost 7 bases and the V segment lost 6 bases, leaving 11 bases of the junction unmatched.

The genes are TRBV21-1 and TRBJ1-5. TRBV21-1 is labeled a pseudogene. CDR3 size: 13 residues. The CDR3 nucleotides read TGTGCCACGCCCTACGAGGCAAATCAGCCCCAGCATTTT. Its protein product is CATPYEANQPQHF.

The chain is built from TRBV10-2 and TRBJ2-3; 8 positions match TRBD2. The germline V gene has CDR1 WSHSY and CDR2 SAAADI. The ends lost 2 bases at V and 1 base at J; junction bases unmatched: 2. The CDR3 loop spans 15 amino acids. This chain's CDR3 is CASSEQRGRTDTQYF. Written as DNA, the CDR3 is TGCGCCAGCAGTGAGCAGCGGGGGCGCACAGATACGCAGTATTTT.

J is TRBJ2-1 and V is TRBV11-2; 7 bases line up with TRBD2. Germline values: CDR1 SGHAT, CDR2 FQNNGV. This CDR3 is built from 15 residues. V lost 3 bases, J lost 4 bases, and 6 bases stayed unmatched. Written as DNA, the CDR3 is TGTGCCAGCAGCTTGGAACCTAGCGGATACAATGAGCAGTTCTTC. The encoded protein is CASSLEPSGYNEQFF.

The chain employs TRBV27 and TRBJ2-1, with 10 bases lining up with TRBD2. This CDR3 comprises 16 residues. The junction had 11 bases not matched to a gene; V was cut back by 4 bases and J by 8 bases. Per the germline V gene, CDR1 is MNHEY and CDR2 is SMNVEV (reference sequence). CDR3 region: CASSSPKAGGSHEQFF. CDR3 bases: TGTGCCAGCAGTTCCCCAAAAGCGGGAGGGTCCCATGAGCAGTTCTTC.

The gene calls are TRBV10-3 and TRBJ2-7; weak D call: TRBD2 (5 bases). This CDR3 spans 13 amino acids. Trimming left V 4 bases short and J 1 base short, with 8 bases between. The germline CDR1 and CDR2 sequences are ENHRY and SYGVKD. CDR3 protein: CAISGGPSYEQYF. CDR3 DNA: TGTGCCATCAGTGGAGGGCCTTCCTACGAGCAGTACTTC.

The chain uses TRBV7-2 and TRBJ2-3; 8 bases match TRBD2. Germline loops: CDR1 SGHTA, CDR2 FQGNSA. Trimming took 2 bases from V and 7 from J; bases not matched to a gene: 8. The CDR3 runs 15 residues. The CDR3 sequence: CASSLREGGGNTQYF. In DNA form, the CDR3 reads TGTGCCAGCAGCTTACGGGAGGGCGGAGGCAATACGCAGTATTTT.

The rearrangement links TRBV19 to TRBJ1-6; D unclear. The CDR3 length is 14 residues. The V gene's germline CDR1 is LNHDA and CDR2 SQIVND (reference sequence). The ends were cut back, 6 bases at V and 5 bases at J, with 11 bases in the middle. In DNA form, the CDR3 reads TGTGCCAGTAGAAGTGGGAGTCATAATTCACCCCTCCACTTT. Amino acid sequence: CASRSGSHNSPLHF.

This chain connects TRBV10-3 to TRBJ2-3; 10 bases agree with TRBD2. Germline V gene data show CDR1 as ENHRY and CDR2 as SYGVKD. J was trimmed by 1 base and V by 6 bases; bases with no gene match: 7. The CDR3 loop spans 16 amino acids. CDR3 loop: CAIRRGLAERTDTQYF. DNA of the CDR3: TGTGCCATCAGGAGAGGACTAGCGGAACGCACAGATACGCAGTATTTT.

The rearrangement links TRBV28 to TRBJ2-1; 11 positions match TRBD2. The CDR3 is 16 amino acids. CDR1 is MDHEN and CDR2 is SYDVKM in the germline V gene. The V and J ends lost 3 bases and 9 bases, in that order; junction bases with no gene match: 10. CDR3 region: CASSLATSGGISEQFF. The DNA for the CDR3 is TGTGCCAGCAGTTTGGCTACTAGCGGGGGAATCAGTGAGCAGTTCTTC.

V and J are TRBV5-5 and TRBJ2-3; a weak D match, TRBD2 (7 bases). The length of the CDR3 is 17 residues. V shed 1 base and J shed 0 bases, with 15 bases lying between them. In germline, CDR1 is SGHKS, CDR2 YYEKEE (reference sequence). The CDR3 here is CASSLFYRGGSTDTQYF. Written as DNA, the CDR3 is TGTGCCAGCAGCTTGTTTTATAGGGGGGGGAGCACAGATACGCAGTATTTT.

The sample holds a few counts of this clone. The gene calls are TRBV4-2 and TRBJ1-6; TRBD1 might be the D (5 bases). Germline CDR1 and CDR2: LGHNA and YNFKEQ. The CDR3 has 17 amino acids. V was shortened by 0 bases and J by 1 base, with 10 bases between the two germline ends. The CDR3 DNA follows: TGTGCCAGCAGCCAAGATGGGGGGAGATCCTATAATTCACCCCTCCACTTT. Amino acids: CASSQDGGRSYNSPLHF.

This rearrangement joins TRBV14 to TRBJ1-6; D ambiguous. The V gene lost 6 bases and the J gene lost 4 bases, with 16 bases spanning the gap. CDR1 is SGHDN, CDR2 FVKESK, per germline. The CDR3 covers 16 residues. As DNA, the CDR3 is TGTGCCAGCAGAAACAGCGATCGGGGATATAATTCACCCCTCCACTTT. Protein: CASRNSDRGYNSPLHF.

The chain has TRBV5-1 and TRBJ2-7; D is unclear. The CDR3 covers 15 residues. The germline V gene encodes CDR1 SGHRS and CDR2 YFSETQ. Deletions cut 0 bases from V and 3 bases from J, with 13 bases between. CDR3 DNA sequence: TGCGCCAGCAGCTTGGCCAGGAATGCTGGCTACGAGCAGTACTTC. It yields the protein CASSLARNAGYEQYF. Full variable domain (rest looked up from reference TRBV5-1 and TRBJ2-7): KAGVTQTPRYLIKTRGQQVTLSCSPISGHRSVSWYQQTPGQGLQFLFEYFSETQRNKGNFPGRFSGRQFSNSRSEMNVSTLELGDSALYLCASSLARNAGYEQYFGPGTRLTVT.

The chain recombines TRBV28 with TRBJ1-5, with a possible D match to TRBD1 (6 bases). The CDR3 extends over 12 amino acids. Germline values: CDR1 MDHEN, CDR2 SYDVKM. V dropped 11 bases and J dropped 6 bases, with 14 bases sitting between them. This CDR3 is CASRGGGQPQHF. CDR3 coding DNA: TGTGCCTCGAGGGGAGGGGGTCAGCCCCAGCATTTT.

This clone has more than one count but fewer than ten. The genes are TRBV7-3 and TRBJ2-5; the match to TRBD1 covers 7 bases. The CDR3 length is 15 residues. Germline V lookup: CDR1 SGHTA, CDR2 FQGTGA. Trimming cost V 2 bases and J 5 bases; bases outside gene matches: 8. As DNA, the CDR3 is TGTGCCAGCAGCTTATTCCCAGGGGGAAGGGAGACCCAGTACTTC. Translating gives CASSLFPGGRETQYF. The full variable domain, rest sourced from reference TRBV7-3 and TRBJ2-5, is GAGVSQTPSNKVTEKGKYVELRCDPISGHTALYWYRQSLGQGPEFLIYFQGTGAADDSGLPNDRFFAVRPEGSVSTLKIQRTERGDSAVYLCASSLFPGGRETQYFGPGTRLLVL.